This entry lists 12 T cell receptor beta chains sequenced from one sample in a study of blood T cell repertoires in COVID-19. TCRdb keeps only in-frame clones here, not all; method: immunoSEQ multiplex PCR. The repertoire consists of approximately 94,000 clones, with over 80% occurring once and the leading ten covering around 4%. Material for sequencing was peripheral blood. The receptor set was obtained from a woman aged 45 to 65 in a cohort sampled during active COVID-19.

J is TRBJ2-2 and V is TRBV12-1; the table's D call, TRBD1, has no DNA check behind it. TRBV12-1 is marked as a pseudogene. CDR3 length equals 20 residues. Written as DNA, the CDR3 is TGTGCCAGCAGCTTTGCCCCGTACCTGCAGGGGGCGGGATGTATCGGGGAGCTGTTTTTT. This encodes CASSFAPYLQGAGCIGELFF.

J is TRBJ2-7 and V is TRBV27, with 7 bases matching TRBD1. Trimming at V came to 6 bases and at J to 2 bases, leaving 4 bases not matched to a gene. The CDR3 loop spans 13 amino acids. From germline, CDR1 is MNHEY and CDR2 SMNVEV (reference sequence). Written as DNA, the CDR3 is TGTGCCAGCAGACGACAGGGACCCTACGAGCAGTACTTC. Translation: CASRRQGPYEQYF.

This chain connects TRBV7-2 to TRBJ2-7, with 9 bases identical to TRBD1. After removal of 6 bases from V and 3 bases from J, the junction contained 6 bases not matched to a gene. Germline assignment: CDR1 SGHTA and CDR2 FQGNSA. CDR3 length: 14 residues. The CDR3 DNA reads TGTGCCAGCAGTTCGGACAGGGGTTACTACGAGCAGTACTTC. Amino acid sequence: CASSSDRGYYEQYF.

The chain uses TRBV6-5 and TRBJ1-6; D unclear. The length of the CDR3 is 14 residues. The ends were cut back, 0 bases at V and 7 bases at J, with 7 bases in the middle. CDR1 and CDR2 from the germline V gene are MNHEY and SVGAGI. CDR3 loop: CASSYSSGNSPLHF. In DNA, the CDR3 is TGTGCCAGCAGTTACTCGTCAGGAAATTCACCCCTCCACTTT.

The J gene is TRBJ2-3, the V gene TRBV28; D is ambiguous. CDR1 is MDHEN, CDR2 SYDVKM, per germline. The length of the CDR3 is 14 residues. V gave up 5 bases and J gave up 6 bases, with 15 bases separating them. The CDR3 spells CASSPASPGDTQYF. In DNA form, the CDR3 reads TGTGCCAGCAGTCCCGCAAGTCCCGGGGATACGCAGTATTTT.

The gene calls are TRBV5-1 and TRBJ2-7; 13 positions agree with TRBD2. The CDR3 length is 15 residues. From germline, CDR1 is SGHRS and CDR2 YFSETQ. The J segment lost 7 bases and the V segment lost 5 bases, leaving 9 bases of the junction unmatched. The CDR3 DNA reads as TGCGCCAGCAGTAGGACTAGCGGGAGTTTATGGGAGCAGTACTTC. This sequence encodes CASSRTSGSLWEQYF.

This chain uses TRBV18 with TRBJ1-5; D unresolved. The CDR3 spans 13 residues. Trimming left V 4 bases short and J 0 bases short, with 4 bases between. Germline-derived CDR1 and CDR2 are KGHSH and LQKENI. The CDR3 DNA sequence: TGTGCCAGCTCACAGAGTAGCAATCAGCCCCAGCATTTT. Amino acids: CASSQSSNQPQHF.

CDR3 sequence reads: CASSLAAGELFF. CDR3 coding DNA: TGTGCCAGTAGTCTCGCGGCCGGGGAGCTGTTTTTT. The gene calls are TRBV19 and TRBJ2-2; D call uncertain. V was trimmed by 5 bases and J by 6 bases, leaving 7 bases between them. This CDR3 is built from 12 residues. Germline V CDR1 and CDR2: LNHDA, SQIVND (reference sequence).

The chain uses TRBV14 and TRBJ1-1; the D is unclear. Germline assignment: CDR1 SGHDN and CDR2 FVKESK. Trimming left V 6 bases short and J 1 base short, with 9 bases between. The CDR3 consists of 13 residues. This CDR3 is CASSRQENTEAFF. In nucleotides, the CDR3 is TGTGCCAGCAGTCGACAAGAGAACACTGAAGCTTTCTTT.

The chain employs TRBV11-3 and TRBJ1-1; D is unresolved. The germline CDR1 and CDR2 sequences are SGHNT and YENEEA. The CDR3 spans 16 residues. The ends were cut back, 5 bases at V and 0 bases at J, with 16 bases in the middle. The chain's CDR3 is CASSPTSVPMNTEAFF. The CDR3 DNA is TGTGCCAGCAGCCCGACAAGTGTACCCATGAACACTGAAGCTTTCTTT.

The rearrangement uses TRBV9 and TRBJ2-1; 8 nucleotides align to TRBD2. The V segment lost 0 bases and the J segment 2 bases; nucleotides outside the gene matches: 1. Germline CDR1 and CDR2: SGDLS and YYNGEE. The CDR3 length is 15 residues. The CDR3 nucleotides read TGTGCCAGCAGCGTAGTCGGGGGGGCCTACAATGAGCAGTTCTTC. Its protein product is CASSVVGGAYNEQFF.

Here the CDR3 reads CASSLEGSGKLFF. In nucleotides, the CDR3 is TGCGCCAGCAGCTTGGAGGGGTCAGGAAAACTGTTTTTT. The V and J genes are TRBV5-1 and TRBJ1-4; D may be TRBD1 (5 bases). Trimming shortened V by 0 bases and J by 10 bases, and 10 bases separated the two germline ends. Germline V gene lookup returns CDR1 SGHRS and CDR2 YFSETQ. This CDR3 region has 13 residues.